This entry features one T cell receptor (beta chain) sequence. Antigen: not known. The sample comes from a study of CD8 T cell repertoires and HIV-1 epitope variants. Produced via immunoSEQ multiplex PCR; TCRdb's table is partial and in-frame only. The sample consists of under 7,000 clones, approximately 72% of them appearing once. CDR1 and CDR2 (germline): PRHDT, FYEKMQ (reference sequence). This CDR3 contains 18 residues. The sequenced material came from cultured CD8+ T cells derived from PBMCs. The chain has TRBV13 and TRBJ2-5; 9 nucleotides line up with TRBD2. The closer fit of TRBJ2-7 to the DNA end suggests the J call may be wrong. The origin of this receptor is a male donor with HIV. CDR3 DNA: TGTGCCAGCAGCTCCGGGGGTAGCGGGGGACTTTACTCCTACGAGCAGTACTTC. Translated: CASSSGGSGGLYSYEQYF.